This TCR beta chain was observed in a study of blood T cell repertoires in COVID-19. V shed 8 bases, J shed 3 bases, and the junction held 12 bases outside the gene matches. The germline V gene encodes CDR1 MDHEN and CDR2 SYDVKM. The CDR3 has 15 residues. Original data processing: Cell counts per sample came from amplifying reference gene primers. The repertoire was sequenced with immunoSEQ multiplex PCR; TCRdb's copy has only in-frame clones and lacks some. V, J and clone size reflect that table, while D and trimming were determined from the DNA. The sample lists around 170,000 clones, 88% occurring once.

This receptor was taken from a woman in her twenties or thirties with acute or convalescent COVID-19. This chain connects TRBV28 to TRBJ2-7; 8 bases line up with TRBD1. Sequenced: peripheral blood. CDR3 nucleotides: TGTGCCAGCCTCGAAATACAGGGGGGCATCTACGAGCAGTACTTC. Protein: CASLEIQGGIYEQYF.